These 14 T cell receptor beta chains share one sample of origin, sequenced in a study of T cell responses to AZD1222 COVID-19 vaccine. Produced via immunoSEQ multiplex PCR; TCRdb's table is partial and in-frame only. The sample yields more than 150,000 clones, roughly 91% seen once. Material: peripheral blood, obtained 28 days after the second AZD1222 dose. All receptors come from an adult who received the AZD1222 COVID-19 vaccine.

The chain recombines TRBV19 with TRBJ2-7, with D maybe TRBD1 (6 bases). The V and J ends lost 3 bases and 0 bases respectively, with 9 bases between them. The CDR3 contains 14 residues. In germline, CDR1 is LNHDA, CDR2 SQIVND (reference sequence). As DNA, the CDR3 is TGTGCCAGTAGTATCCGACAGGACTCCTACGAGCAGTACTTC. Protein: CASSIRQDSYEQYF. Complete variable domain (other parts from reference TRBV19 and TRBJ2-7): DGGITQSPKYLFRKEGQNVTLSCEQNLNHDAMYWYRQDPGQGLRLIYYSQIVNDFQKGDIAEGYSVSREKKESFPLTVTSAQKNPTAFYLCASSIRQDSYEQYFGPGTRLTVT.

The chain couples TRBV28 to TRBJ1-3, with D possibly being TRBD1 (5 bases). CDR1 MDHEN and CDR2 SYDVKM come from the germline V gene. The CDR3 extends over 15 amino acids. V dropped 4 bases and J dropped 5 bases, with 15 bases sitting between them. The CDR3 sequence is CASSSPGGDRNTIYF. The CDR3 DNA reads as TGTGCCAGCAGTTCGCCGGGGGGGGATCGAAACACCATATATTTT.

This chain uses TRBV5-1 with TRBJ1-1; no clear D. The germline CDR1 and CDR2 sequences are SGHRS and YFSETQ. This CDR3 is built from 17 residues. The V and J ends lost 0 bases and 4 bases respectively, with 19 bases between them. The CDR3 protein is CASSLDPPVEGFTEAFF. CDR3 DNA sequence: TGCGCCAGCAGCTTGGATCCCCCTGTAGAAGGTTTCACTGAAGCTTTCTTT. Full variable domain (rest looked up from reference TRBV5-1 and TRBJ1-1): KAGVTQTPRYLIKTRGQQVTLSCSPISGHRSVSWYQQTPGQGLQFLFEYFSETQRNKGNFPGRFSGRQFSNSRSEMNVSTLELGDSALYLCASSLDPPVEGFTEAFFGQGTRLTVV.

The chain carries TRBV21-1 and TRBJ1-5; the table's D call TRBD1 went unverified against the DNA. TRBV21-1 is a pseudogene. The CDR3 extends over 14 amino acids. CDR3 nucleotides: TGTGCCAGCAGCAGGAACAGTACGTTCCAGCCCCAGCATTTT. Translated: CASSRNSTFQPQHF.

This rearrangement joins TRBV28 to TRBJ1-5; a possible D gene is TRBD1 (6 bases). The germline V gene encodes CDR1 MDHEN and CDR2 SYDVKM. V was clipped by 2 bases and J by 5 bases, with 13 bases between them. CDR3 length equals 15 residues. CDR3 nucleotides: TGTGCCAGCAGTTTACGTAGGGGGATGCATCAGCCCCAGCATTTT. It codes for CASSLRRGMHQPQHF. Full variable domain (remainder filled in from reference TRBV28 and TRBJ1-5): DVKVTQSSRYLVKRTGEKVFLECVQDMDHENMFWYRQDPGLGLRLIYFSYDVKMKEKGDIPEGYSVSREKKERFSLILESASTNQTSMYLCASSLRRGMHQPQHFGDGTRLSIL.

CDR3: CASSVVQGADTQYF. CDR3 DNA: TGTGCCAGCAGCGTAGTCCAGGGGGCAGATACGCAGTATTTT. The V call is TRBV9, the J call TRBJ2-3; TRBD1 aligns across 7 bases. Germline V lookup: CDR1 SGDLS, CDR2 YYNGEE. This CDR3 has 14 amino acids. The trim removed 0 bases at V and 4 bases at J, leaving 2 bases unmatched.

With respect to this clone: One junction end disagrees with the germline gene, perhaps due to a read error. This sequence joins TRBV3-1 (or the pseudogene TRBV3-2) and TRBJ2-2, with unresolved D. This CDR3 spans 17 amino acids. Germline V gives CDR1 LGHDT, CDR2 YNNKEL (reference sequence). Here the CDR3 DNA reads TGTGCCAGCAGCAAAGAGGTCCCATTCAGCTTGACCGGGGAGCTGTTTTTT. It translates to CASSKEVPFSLTGELFF.

A single count supports this clone. The chain links TRBV27 to TRBJ1-4; D is ambiguous. Germline CDR1 is MNHEY and CDR2 is SMNVEV (reference sequence). This CDR3 comprises 17 residues. Trimming cost V 1 base and J 8 bases, with 20 bases left between them. The CDR3: CASSLLNPRLSGEKLFF. The CDR3 nucleotides are TGTGCCAGCAGTTTATTAAACCCCCGCTTGTCTGGGGAAAAACTGTTTTTT.

This clone was seen a single time. The rearrangement links TRBV30 to TRBJ1-1; D is uncertain. Per the germline V gene, CDR1 is GTSNPN and CDR2 is SVGIG (reference sequence). This CDR3 region has 14 residues. V lost 4 bases and J 0 bases, leaving 12 bases between the germline ends. The CDR3 DNA reads TGTGCCTGGACACGAACGCTGATGAACACTGAAGCTTTCTTT. It codes for CAWTRTLMNTEAFF.

This clone was seen a single time. This sequence joins TRBV5-4 and TRBJ2-3; TRBD2 agrees at 14 bases. This CDR3 spans 18 amino acids. V shed 1 base and J 0 bases; nucleotides not matched to a gene: 4. Germline CDR1 is SGHNT and CDR2 is YYREEE (reference sequence). CDR3 sequence: CASSLPGTSGGSTDTQYF. The CDR3 DNA is TGTGCCAGCAGCTTGCCCGGGACTAGCGGGGGTAGCACAGATACGCAGTATTTT.

This clone was found once. The chain couples TRBV6-6 to TRBJ2-4; D is possibly TRBD2 (5 bases). Deletions cut 5 bases from V and 1 base from J, with 21 bases between. CDR1 is MNHNY and CDR2 is SVGAGI in the germline V gene (reference sequence). This CDR3 has 18 residues. The CDR3 spells CASSHTPGPRRAKNIQYF. The CDR3 DNA is TGTGCCAGCAGTCACACCCCGGGCCCCCGGAGGGCCAAAAACATTCAGTACTTC.

The chain links TRBV9 to TRBJ1-1, with no clear D. CDR3 length: 13 residues. Germline V gene lookup returns CDR1 SGDLS and CDR2 YYNGEE. V gave up 0 bases and J gave up 4 bases, with 7 bases separating them. This CDR3 reads CASSVARSTEAFF. The CDR3 DNA reads TGTGCCAGCAGCGTAGCACGGAGCACTGAAGCTTTCTTT. Supplemented by reference TRBV9 and TRBJ1-1, the full variable domain reads DSGVTQTPKHLITATGQRVTLRCSPRSGDLSVYWYQQSLDQGLQFLIQYYNGEERAKGNILERFSAQQFPDLHSELNLSSLELGDSALYFCASSVARSTEAFFGQGTRLTVV.

This sequence joins TRBV7-2 and TRBJ1-5; TRBD1 is a possible D gene (5 bases). V lost 5 bases and J lost 2, with 16 bases in between. In germline, CDR1 is SGHTA, CDR2 FQGNSA. CDR3 length: 16 amino acids. For the CDR3, the DNA is TGTGCCAGCAGCCCCGGGACCGGGCGAGGCAATCAGCCCCAGCATTTT. Its protein is CASSPGTGRGNQPQHF. The entire variable domain, with the rest obtained from reference TRBV7-2 and TRBJ1-5, is as follows: GAGVSQSPSNKVTEKGKDVELRCDPISGHTALYWYRQSLGQGLEFLIYFQGNSAPDKSGLPSDRFSAERTGGSVSTLTIQRTQQEDSAVYLCASSPGTGRGNQPQHFGDGTRLSIL.

The chain couples TRBV28 to TRBJ2-2; the D gene is possibly TRBD2 (6 bases). Germline lookup yields CDR1 MDHEN and CDR2 SYDVKM. CDR3 length equals 16 residues. Trimming cost V 5 bases and J 4 bases, with 17 bases left between them. The CDR3: CASSLPPSATTGELFF. The CDR3 region has the DNA TGTGCCAGCAGTCTGCCCCCTAGCGCCACCACCGGGGAGCTGTTTTTT.